This section outlines one TCR beta chain sequence together with its context. Its antigen is currently unknown. Indicated time point: week 23, last vaccination. Vaccination used 300 ug of mutant IDH1 20-mer peptide per dose, with topical imiquimod. The data were obtained in a study of a mutant IDH1 vaccine in newly diagnosed glioma. Study-level background: Radiotherapy alone preceded vaccination by 4-6 weeks; alternatively, vaccination started with temozolomide cycles. Antecedent treatment encompassed radiotherapy, temozolomide, or their combination; the majority received both.

The germline CDR1 and CDR2 sequences are SGHVS and FQNEAQ. Trimming removed 1 base from V and 9 bases from J, with 19 bases in between. There are 16 residues in the CDR3. Sequenced by immunoSEQ multiplex PCR; TCRdb stores in-frame clones only, minus some. The table records 25,000 to 30,000 clones, about four fifths of them present only once. Study results and limitations: Pseudoprogression appeared independent of alterations in top peripheral clonotypes. Vaccination induced immune responses in about 93% of patients.

The TCR sequence derives from a woman aged 25 to 39 with glioma. Material: PBMCs, obtained from a glioma patient whose treatment included an IDH1 peptide vaccine. V gene TRBV7-8 combines with J gene TRBJ2-1, with a tentative D call TRBD2 (6 bases). The CDR3 DNA reads TGTGCCAGCAGCTTAGTCCGGACTACGCTCTTGGGTGAGCAGTTCTTC. Its protein is CASSLVRTTLLGEQFF.